A selection of T cell receptor beta chains follows, all from one sample in a study of cytomegalovirus exposure and HLA in healthy donors. Some clones are missing from TCRdb's copy, which holds only in-frame ones; the method was immunoSEQ multiplex PCR. The table includes roughly 100,000 clones, roughly 80% detected once. Material: PBMCs. The receptors originated from a man in his forties in good health and CMV-seropositive. The CDR3 runs from the conserved cysteine through the conserved F or W. A D gene is named only where the DNA matches it firmly. Clone size is not always given. Where it is, it says once, few, many or a class for expanded clones.

size,J,V,D,DNA,CDR3
few,TRBJ2-3,TRBV4-1,TRBD2,TGCGCCAGCAGCCACCTAGATTGGACTAGCGGATCAACAGATACGCAGTATTTT,CASSHLDWTSGSTDTQYF
-,TRBJ2-7,TRBV6-7,TRBD1,TGTGCCAGCAGCCGCGGGACAGGGGTATACGAGCAGTACTTC,CASSRGTGVYEQYF
-,TRBJ2-7,TRBV4-1,-,TGCGCCAGCAGCCAAGATGGGGCCTCCGGGGGTCTAAGCGGCGAGCAGTACTTC,CASSQDGASGGLSGEQYF
-,TRBJ1-5,TRBV6-6,-,TGTGCCAGCCGCTCCAGGTTGGGCACGGATCAGCCCCAGCATTTT,CASRSRLGTDQPQHF
-,TRBJ2-5,TRBV5-1,TRBD1,TGCGCCAGCAGCTTTGGGACAGGGGTTGGGGAGACCCAGTACTTC,CASSFGTGVGETQYF
-,TRBJ1-6,TRBV5-4,-,TGTGCCAGCAGCTACAGCAAGGGGAATTCACCCCTCCACTTT,CASSYSKGNSPLHF
few,TRBJ2-6,TRBV5-4,-,TGTGCCAGCAGCTTATCCGGGGGGCACTCTGGGGCCAACGTCCTGACTTTC,CASSLSGGHSGANVLTF
-,TRBJ2-2,TRBV4-1,-,TGCGCCAGCAGCCAAGTGGGGGGGCGGTCCGGGGAGCTGTTTTTT,CASSQVGGRSGELFF
once,TRBJ2-2,TRBV7-8,-,TGTGCCAGCAGCTTACGCCCACTGTCCACCGGGGAGCTGTTTTTT,CASSLRPLSTGELFF
-,TRBJ1-5,TRBV19,TRBD1,TGTGCCAGTAGTACCGGGACAGGGACAAATCAGCCCCAGCATTTT,CASSTGTGTNQPQHF
-,TRBJ1-5,TRBV11-2,-,TGTGCCAGCAGCCTCGGGGGGGTCGAGCCCCAGCATTTT,CASSLGGVEPQHF
-,TRBJ1-1,TRBV28,-,TGTGCCAGCGTCGCAGCCACTATGAACACTGAAGCTTTCTTT,CASVAATMNTEAFF
-,TRBJ2-7,TRBV6-5,-,TGTGCCAGCAGTTACTCGGGGAGCGCACTCCCCCGGGAGCAGTACTTC,CASSYSGSALPREQYF
-,TRBJ1-2,TRBV18,TRBD1,TGTGCCAGCTCACCAGTTGACAGGGGGCTTGGCTACACCTTC,CASSPVDRGLGYTF
-,TRBJ1-1,TRBV5-4,-,TGTGCCAGCAGCCGGGAGTCGGGTTATGACACTGAAGCTTTCTTT,CASSRESGYDTEAFF
few,TRBJ2-5,TRBV7-2,-,TGTGCCAGCAGCTTAGTCCCTTACCAAGAGACCCAGTACTTC,CASSLVPYQETQYF
-,TRBJ2-7,TRBV7-2,TRBD1,TGTGCCAGCAGCTCGAGCAGGGGGTCTGCGACCTACGAGCAGTACTTC,CASSSSRGSATYEQYF
-,TRBJ2-1,TRBV19,-,TGTGCCAGTAGTATACAGGGGACCTACAATGAGCAGTTCTTC,CASSIQGTYNEQFF
-,TRBJ2-7,TRBV4-1,-,TGCGCCAGCAGCCAAGACGTGGCCGCTTCCTACGAGCAGTACTTC,CASSQDVAASYEQYF
-,TRBJ1-1,TRBV6-1,-,TGTGCCAGCAGTGAAGGGCTCAACAGGGAAAGGAACACTGAAGCTTTCTTT,CASSEGLNRERNTEAFF
-,TRBJ2-3,TRBV5-6,TRBD1,TGTGCCAGCAGCCCGGGGCAGGGGGCAGATACGCAGTATTTT,CASSPGQGADTQYF
-,TRBJ2-3,TRBV27,TRBD2,TGTGCCAGCAGTCTACGACCGGGGGGGAGGGGCACAGATACGCAGTATTTT,CASSLRPGGRGTDTQYF
once,TRBJ2-7,TRBV6-5,TRBD1,TGTGCCAGCGCCCGGACAGGGGAAGGCGAGCAGTACTTC,CASARTGEGEQYF
-,TRBJ2-1,TRBV19,-,TGTGCCAGTAGTGCGTACAATGAGCAGTTCTTC,CASSAYNEQFF
medium-sized,TRBJ1-4,TRBV5-1,TRBD1,TGCGCCAGCAGCCTCGGACAGGGGGGGGAAAAACTGTTTTTT,CASSLGQGGEKLFF